One T cell receptor (beta chain) is described in this entry. The antigen remains undetermined. In germline, CDR1 is MNHEY, CDR2 SVGEGT. This CDR3 has 15 amino acids. V was trimmed by 2 bases and J by 2 bases, leaving 9 bases between them. This sample is part of a study of vaccination effects on CD4 cells after COVID-19. Study-wide results and limits: Marked contraction was observed in infection-induced and vaccine-induced clones late after vaccination.

Sequencing was preceded by expansion of antigen-specific CD4+ T cells with viral peptide pools in the ViraFEST assay. The authors isolated CD4+ T cells after about 10 days of culture. Recipients of the vaccine had no prior SARS-CoV-2 infection and negative nucleocapsid antibodies. It was with approximately 9.6 IU/ml IL-2 and about 10 ug/ml peptides that some 1.9 million PBMC per well were cultured. Half the medium was swapped for IL-2 medium on days 3 and 7. The method was immunoSEQ multiplex PCR; TCRdb's version includes in-frame clones alone and lacks a portion of them. The sample holds 35,000 to 55,000 clones, around three quarters seen once.

This receptor was obtained from a human donor who received a COVID-19 vaccine. V usage is TRBV6-2 or TRBV6-3 and J usage is TRBJ2-2; D is unresolved. The sequencing here drew on CD4+ T cells from PBMCs cultured with SARS-CoV-2 spike peptides, taken before COVID-19 vaccination. In DNA, the CDR3 is TGTGCCAGCAGTTACGGGCGATCTAACACCGGGGAGCTGTTTTTT. It is translated as CASSYGRSNTGELFF.